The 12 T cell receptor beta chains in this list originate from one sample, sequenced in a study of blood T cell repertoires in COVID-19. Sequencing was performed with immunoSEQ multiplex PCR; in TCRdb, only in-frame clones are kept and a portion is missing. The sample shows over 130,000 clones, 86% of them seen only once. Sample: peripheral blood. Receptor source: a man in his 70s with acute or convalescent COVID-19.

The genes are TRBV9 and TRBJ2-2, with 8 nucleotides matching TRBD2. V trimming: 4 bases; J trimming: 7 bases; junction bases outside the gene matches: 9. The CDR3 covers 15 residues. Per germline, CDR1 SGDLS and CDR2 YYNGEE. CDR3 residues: CASSPREREHGELFF. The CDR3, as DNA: TGTGCCAGCAGCCCTCGGGAGCGGGAGCACGGGGAGCTGTTTTTT.

The CDR3 coding sequence is TGTGCCAGCAGCTTAGCGGGGGGACTAGCGGGAGGACATGAGCAGTTCTTC. Translation: CASSLAGGLAGGHEQFF. J is TRBJ2-1 and V is TRBV7-8, with TRBD2 matching over 15 bases. The germline CDR1 and CDR2 sequences are SGHVS and FQNEAQ. The CDR3 totals 17 residues. V shed 0 bases and J 8 bases; nucleotides not matched to a gene: 5.

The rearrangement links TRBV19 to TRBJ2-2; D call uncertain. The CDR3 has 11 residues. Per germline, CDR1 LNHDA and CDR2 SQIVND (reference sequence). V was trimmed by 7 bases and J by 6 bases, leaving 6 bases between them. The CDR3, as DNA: TGTGCCAGTACTCGGGCCGGGGAGCTGTTTTTT. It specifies CASTRAGELFF.

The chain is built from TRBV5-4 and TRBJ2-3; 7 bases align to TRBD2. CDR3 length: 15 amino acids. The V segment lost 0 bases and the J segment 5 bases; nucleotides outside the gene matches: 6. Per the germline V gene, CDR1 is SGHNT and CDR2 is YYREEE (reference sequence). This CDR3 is CASSLDRGRVDTQYF. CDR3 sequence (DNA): TGTGCCAGCAGCTTGGATCGTGGGAGGGTAGATACGCAGTATTTT.

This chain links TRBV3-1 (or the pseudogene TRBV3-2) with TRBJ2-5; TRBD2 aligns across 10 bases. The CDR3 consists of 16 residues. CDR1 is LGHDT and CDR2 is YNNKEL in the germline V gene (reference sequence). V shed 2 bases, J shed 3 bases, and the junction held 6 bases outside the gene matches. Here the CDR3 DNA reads TGTGCCAGCAGCCAAAAGGGAACTAGCGGGAAAGAGACCCAGTACTTC. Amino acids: CASSQKGTSGKETQYF.

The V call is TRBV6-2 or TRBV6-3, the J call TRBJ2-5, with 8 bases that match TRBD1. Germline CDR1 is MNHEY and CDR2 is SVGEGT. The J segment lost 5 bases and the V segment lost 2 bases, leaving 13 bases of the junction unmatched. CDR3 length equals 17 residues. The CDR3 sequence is CASSYPGQGRARETQYF. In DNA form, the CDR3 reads TGTGCCAGCAGTTACCCCGGACAGGGAAGGGCCAGGGAGACCCAGTACTTC.

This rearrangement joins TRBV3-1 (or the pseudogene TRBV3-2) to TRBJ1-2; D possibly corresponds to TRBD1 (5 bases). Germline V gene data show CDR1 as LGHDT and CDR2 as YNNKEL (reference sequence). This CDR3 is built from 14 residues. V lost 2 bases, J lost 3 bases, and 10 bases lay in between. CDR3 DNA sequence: TGTGCCAGCAGCCAAAGTTCGGGGGACTATGGCTACACCTTC. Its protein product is CASSQSSGDYGYTF.

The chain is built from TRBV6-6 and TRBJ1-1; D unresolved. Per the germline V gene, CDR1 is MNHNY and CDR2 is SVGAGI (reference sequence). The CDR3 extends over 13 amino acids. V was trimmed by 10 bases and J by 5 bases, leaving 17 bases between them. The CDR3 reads CATGEGLRTEAFF. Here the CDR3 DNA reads TGTGCCACCGGGGAGGGATTAAGAACTGAAGCTTTCTTT.

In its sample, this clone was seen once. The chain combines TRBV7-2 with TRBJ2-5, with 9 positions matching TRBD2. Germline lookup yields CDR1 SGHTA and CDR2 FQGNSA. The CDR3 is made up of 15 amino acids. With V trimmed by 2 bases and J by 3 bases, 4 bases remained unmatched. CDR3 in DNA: TGTGCCAGCAGCTTAAATAGCGGGGGTAAAGAGACCCAGTACTTC. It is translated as CASSLNSGGKETQYF. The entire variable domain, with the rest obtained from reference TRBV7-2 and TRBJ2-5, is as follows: GAGVSQSPSNKVTEKGKDVELRCDPISGHTALYWYRQSLGQGLEFLIYFQGNSAPDKSGLPSDRFSAERTGGSVSTLTIQRTQQEDSAVYLCASSLNSGGKETQYFGPGTRLLVL.

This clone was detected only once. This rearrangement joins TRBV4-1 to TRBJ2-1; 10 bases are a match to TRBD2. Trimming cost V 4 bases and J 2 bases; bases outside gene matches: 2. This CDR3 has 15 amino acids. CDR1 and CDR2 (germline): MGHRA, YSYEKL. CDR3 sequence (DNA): TGCGCCAGCAGCCGGACTAGCGGAACCTACAATGAGCAGTTCTTC. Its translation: CASSRTSGTYNEQFF.

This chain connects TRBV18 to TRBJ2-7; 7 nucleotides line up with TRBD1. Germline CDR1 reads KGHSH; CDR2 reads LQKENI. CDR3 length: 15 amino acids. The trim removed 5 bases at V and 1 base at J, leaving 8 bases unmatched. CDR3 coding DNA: TGTGCCAGCTCAGTGGACAGGACCAGATCCTACGAGCAGTACTTC. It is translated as CASSVDRTRSYEQYF.

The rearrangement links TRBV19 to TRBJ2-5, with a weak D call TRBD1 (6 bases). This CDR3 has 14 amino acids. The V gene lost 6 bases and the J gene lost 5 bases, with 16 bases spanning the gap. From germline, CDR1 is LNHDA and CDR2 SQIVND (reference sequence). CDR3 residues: CASRDSRTRETQYF. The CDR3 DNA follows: TGTGCCAGTAGGGACAGCCGAACCCGGGAGACCCAGTACTTC. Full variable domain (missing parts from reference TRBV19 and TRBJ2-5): DGGITQSPKYLFRKEGQNVTLSCEQNLNHDAMYWYRQDPGQGLRLIYYSQIVNDFQKGDIAEGYSVSREKKESFPLTVTSAQKNPTAFYLCASRDSRTRETQYFGPGTRLLVL.